A selection of T cell receptor beta chains follows, all from one sample in a study of T cell responses to AZD1222 COVID-19 vaccine. Generated by immunoSEQ multiplex PCR, the TCRdb table keeps only in-frame clones and is missing some. The sample includes 150,000 or so clones, approximately 89% of them seen just once. Sequenced material: peripheral blood, taken on day 0 of AZD1222 vaccination. The receptor source for this set is an adult in good health. Each CDR3 is given with its conserved first and last residue. Fields, in order: V gene, clone size, D gene, J gene, CDR3 protein, CDR3 DNA. D genes are given only for firm matches. Clone sizes are given selectively: once, few, many, or a class where the clone is expanded.

TRBV6-1	NA	TRBD2	TRBJ2-7	CASSDPSQIAGGRGF	TGTGCCAGCAGTGACCCCAGCCAAATAGCGGGAGGACGGGGCTTC
TRBV4-2	NA	NA	TRBJ1-5	CASSRDLLGNQPQHF	TGTGCCAGCAGCCGGGACTTGTTGGGCAATCAGCCCCAGCATTTT
TRBV5-6	NA	NA	TRBJ1-6	CASSRAGTHNSPLHF	TGTGCCAGCAGCCGGGCCGGGACCCATAATTCACCCCTCCACTTT
TRBV29-1	NA	NA	TRBJ1-2	CSVDAHQGYTF	TGCAGCGTTGACGCCCATCAAGGCTACACCTTC
TRBV9	NA	TRBD1	TRBJ1-4	CASSVGQGNEKLFF	TGTGCCAGCAGCGTGGGACAGGGCAATGAAAAACTGTTTTTT
TRBV6-1	NA	NA	TRBJ1-2	CASSELEILSYGYTF	TGTGCCAGCAGTGAACTGGAGATCCTTAGCTATGGCTACACCTTC
TRBV15	NA	TRBD2	TRBJ2-5	CATSRDLAGGQETQYF	TGTGCCACCAGCAGAGATCTGGCGGGGGGTCAAGAGACCCAGTACTTC
TRBV28	NA	NA	TRBJ2-7	CASSFMGGADTQYF	TGTGCCAGCAGTTTTATGGGGGGGGCGGATACCCAGTACTTC
TRBV7-2	NA	TRBD2	TRBJ2-7	CASSYSGGASEQYF	TGTGCCAGCAGCTACAGCGGGGGGGCCTCCGAGCAGTACTTC
TRBV4-2	NA	NA	TRBJ2-3	CASSATGTDTQYF	TGTGCCAGCAGCGCGACTGGTACAGATACGCAGTATTTT
TRBV4-1	NA	TRBD1	TRBJ1-6	CASSPQIPDRDHNSPLHF	TGCGCCAGCAGCCCCCAGATCCCCGACAGGGACCATAATTCACCCCTCCACTTT
TRBV7-2	NA	NA	TRBJ1-2	CASTSPGHYYGYTF	TGTGCCAGCACCTCTCCGGGACATTACTATGGCTACACCTTC
TRBV27	NA	NA	TRBJ1-4	CASSWIRDAEEKLFF	TGTGCCAGCAGTTGGATCCGGGACGCCGAGGAAAAACTGTTTTTT
TRBV27	NA	NA	TRBJ2-2	CASKINREIGELFF	TGTGCCAGCAAAATCAACAGGGAAATCGGGGAGCTGTTTTTT
TRBV5-1	NA	NA	TRBJ1-1	CASSLTYREEAFF	TGCGCCAGCAGCTTGACATACCGGGAGGAAGCTTTCTTT
TRBV6-5	NA	TRBD2	TRBJ2-7	CASWRGASYEQYF	TGTGCCAGCTGGCGGGGGGCTAGCTACGAGCAGTACTTC
TRBV19	NA	NA	TRBJ2-6	CASSIGRGVSGANVLTF	TGTGCCAGTAGTATTGGTCGTGGGGTCTCTGGGGCCAACGTCCTGACTTTC
TRBV12-5	NA	NA	TRBJ2-1	CASGLVRVEQFF	TGTGCTAGTGGTTTGGTACGGGTTGAGCAGTTCTTC
TRBV27	NA	NA	TRBJ1-5	CASSLAPGDQPQHF	TGTGCCAGCAGTTTAGCCCCAGGGGATCAGCCCCAGCATTTT
TRBV5-4	NA	NA	TRBJ1-2	CASSLGRNYGYTF	TGTGCCAGCAGCTTGGGTCGGAACTATGGCTACACCTTC
TRBV6-2/TRBV6-3	NA	TRBD1	TRBJ1-5	CASSRRRDRDNQPQHF	TGTGCCAGCAGCCGTCGCCGGGACAGGGACAATCAGCCCCAGCATTTT
TRBV2	few	NA	TRBJ1-6	CASRGDGSYSPLHF	TGTGCCAGCAGGGGGGACGGATCCTATTCACCCCTCCACTTT
TRBV4-1	NA	NA	TRBJ2-7	CASSQDRTATVYEQYF	TGCGCCAGCAGCCAGGACCGAACAGCTACTGTTTACGAGCAGTACTTC
TRBV11-2	NA	NA	TRBJ2-3	CASSIGWGGGESADTQYF	TGTGCCAGCAGTATAGGGTGGGGAGGGGGCGAATCCGCAGATACGCAGTATTTT
TRBV11-2	NA	NA	TRBJ2-5	CASSLWDSGSETQYF	TGTGCCAGCAGCTTATGGGACAGCGGGTCGGAGACCCAGTACTTC
TRBV27	NA	NA	TRBJ1-1	CASSFSGTNTEAFF	TGTGCCAGCAGTTTTTCAGGGACGAACACTGAAGCTTTCTTT
TRBV6-2/TRBV6-3	NA	TRBD1	TRBJ1-5	CASSYLEGTGGKAF	TGTGCCAGCAGTTACCTGGAAGGGACAGGGGGCAAAGCTTTT
TRBV5-1	NA	NA	TRBJ2-2	CASSLWIQGKHGELFF	TGCGCCAGCAGCTTGTGGATCCAGGGGAAGCACGGGGAGCTGTTTTTT